This T cell receptor (beta chain) comes out of a study of neoadjuvant nivolumab and ipilimumab in lung cancer. Repertoires were generated with immunoSEQ multiplex PCR, while TCRdb's copy carries only in-frame clones and drops some. The sample lists some 43,000 clones; 75% to 90% were seen once. Trimming took off 3 bases at V and 2 bases at J, with 12 bases between the two ends. The CDR3 has 14 amino acids. CDR1 is SGHRS, CDR2 YFSETQ, per germline. The chain recombines TRBV5-1 with TRBJ2-7; maybe TRBD1 (6 bases). This clonotype originated in an adult with non-small cell lung cancer. Some clones in this sample may be carry-over from other donors' samples. The starting material was blood, obtained before neoadjuvant nivolumab, alone or with ipilimumab. In DNA, the CDR3 is TGCGCCAGCAGCTGGGGGCAGGGCCCCTACGAGCAGTACTTC. Its protein is CASSWGQGPYEQYF.